This T cell receptor beta chain was obtained from a study of T cell repertoires and leukemia-associated antigens. Study-level background: Each sample gave about 3 to 5.0 million effective reads. Study results and limitations: V, J, VDJ and CDR3 counts did not differ significantly among groups. Expanded clones' antigen specificity and function were not directly tested.

V lost 6 bases to trimming and J lost 0 bases; unmatched junction nucleotides: 6. This CDR3 has 15 residues. Germline V gene sequence: CDR1 MNHNS, CDR2 SASEGT. CD3+ T cells were rested overnight without fetal bovine serum. This clonotype occurred many times. No antigen is known for it. TCRdb used MiXCR to reprocess the 5' RACE reads, holding one entry per CDR3 protein. Here the sample spans roughly 15,000 distinct CDR3 sequences, 39% being singletons. The receptor was isolated from a female donor in good health. Sequencing was performed on CD3+ T cells sorted from blood and cultured. The chain uses TRBV6-1 and TRBJ1-1, with 8 bases identical to TRBD1. CDR3 in amino acids: CASSPWGQVNTEAFF. The CDR3 nucleotides are TGTGCCAGCAGCCCCTGGGGACAGGTGAACACTGAAGCTTTCTTT.